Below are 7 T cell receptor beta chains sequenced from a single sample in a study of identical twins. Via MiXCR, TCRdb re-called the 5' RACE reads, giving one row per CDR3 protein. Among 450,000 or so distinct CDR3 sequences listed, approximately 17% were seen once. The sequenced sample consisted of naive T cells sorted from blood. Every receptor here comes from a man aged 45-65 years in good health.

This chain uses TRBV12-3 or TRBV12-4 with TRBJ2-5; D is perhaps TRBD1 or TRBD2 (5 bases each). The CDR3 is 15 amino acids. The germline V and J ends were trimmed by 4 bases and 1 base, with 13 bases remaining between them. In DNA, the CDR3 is TGTGCCAGCAGTTCCATTGTCGGGACCCAAGAGACCCAGTACTTC. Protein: CASSSIVGTQETQYF.

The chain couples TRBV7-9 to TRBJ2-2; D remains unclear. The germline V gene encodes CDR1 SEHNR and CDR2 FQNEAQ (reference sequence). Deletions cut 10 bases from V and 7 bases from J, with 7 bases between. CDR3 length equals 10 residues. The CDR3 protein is CATLSGELFF. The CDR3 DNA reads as TGTGCCACCCTTAGCGGGGAGCTGTTTTTT.

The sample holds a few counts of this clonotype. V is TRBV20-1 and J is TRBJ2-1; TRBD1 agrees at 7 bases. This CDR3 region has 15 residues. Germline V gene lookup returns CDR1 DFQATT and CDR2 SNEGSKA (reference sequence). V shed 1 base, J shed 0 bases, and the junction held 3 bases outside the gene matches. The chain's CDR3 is CSARAGTASYNEQFF. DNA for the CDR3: TGCAGTGCTAGAGCAGGGACAGCCTCCTACAATGAGCAGTTCTTC.

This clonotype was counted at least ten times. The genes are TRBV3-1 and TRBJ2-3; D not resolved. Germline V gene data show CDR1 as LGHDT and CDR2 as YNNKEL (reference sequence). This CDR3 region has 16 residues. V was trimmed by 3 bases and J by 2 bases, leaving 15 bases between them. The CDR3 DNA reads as TGTGCCAGCAGCCAGGTACTCGGGTTTGACACAGATACGCAGTATTTT. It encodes CASSQVLGFDTDTQYF.

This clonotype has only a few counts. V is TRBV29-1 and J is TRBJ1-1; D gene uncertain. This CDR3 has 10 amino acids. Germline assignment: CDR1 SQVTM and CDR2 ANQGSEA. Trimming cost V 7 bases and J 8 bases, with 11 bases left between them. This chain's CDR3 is CSAGVGEAFF. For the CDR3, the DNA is TGCAGCGCTGGGGTGGGGGAAGCTTTCTTT.

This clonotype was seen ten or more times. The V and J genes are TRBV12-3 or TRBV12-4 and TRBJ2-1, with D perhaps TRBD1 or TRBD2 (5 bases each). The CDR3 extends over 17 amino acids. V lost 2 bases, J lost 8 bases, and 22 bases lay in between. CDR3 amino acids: CASSLNSVGTLSHEQFF. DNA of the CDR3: TGTGCCAGCAGTTTAAATAGTGTCGGGACCCTATCCCATGAGCAGTTCTTC.

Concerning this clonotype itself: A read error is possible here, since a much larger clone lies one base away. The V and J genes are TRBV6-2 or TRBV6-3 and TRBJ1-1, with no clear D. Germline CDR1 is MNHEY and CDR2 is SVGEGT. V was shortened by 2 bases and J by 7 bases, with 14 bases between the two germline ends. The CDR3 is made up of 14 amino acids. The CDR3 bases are TGTGCCAGCAGTTACCTGTTCGGGGTGAGTGAAGCTTTCTTT. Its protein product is CASSYLFGVSEAFF.